This record looks at one T cell receptor beta chain sequence and its context. This clonotype was observed many times. The antigen it recognizes is unknown. No much larger clone is present one base from it, and per-base qualities are unavailable. The TCR beta CDR3 regions were amplified from the RNA transcripts. A first-round RT-PCR of the TCR CDR3 used the HTBI primer set with the Qiagen OneStep RT-PCR kit. A second multiplex PCR round built the libraries, followed by size selection and purification. Paired-end sequencing of the libraries was performed with 100 bp reads on an Illumina HiSeq2000. Turning to the authors' computational methods: SOAPnuke was used to process the raw data, throwing out any read that contained adapters or uncalled bases, had a mean Phred below 15, or lacked an exact constant-primer or identifier match. High-quality paired reads were merged using COPE v1.2.5, and each unique nucleotide sequence was defined as a clonotype. MiTCR v1.1 was used to align clonotypes to the IMGT TRBV, TRBD and TRBJ reference segments. The analysis included only V-J combinations with a frequency above 0.0001, which together covered more than 99% of the repertoires. The TCS score was defined as F50 (clonal expansion) divided by E x V (chaos), with BLOSUM62-based TCRdist calculated between CDR3 peptides within each V-J. Welch's t-statistics and random forest reduced fewer than 550 V-J features to 13, which were used in a naive Bayes classifier (R e1071). TCRdb cleaned the public reads at Q25 with fastp, built clones with MiXCR and kept in-frame beta chains. Identical CDR3 proteins give one entry, which carries the most common genes and DNA. The V and J calls follow TCRdb's processing rather than the paper's. The sample table contains fewer than 400,000 distinct CDR3 sequences; only one count was recorded for over 13% of them. Around 27% of the sample is taken by the ten largest.

Ophthalmopathy patients had moderately to severely active disease, Clinical Activity Score of at least 3, NOSPECS grade of at least 4, and duration under 3 months. The study excluded patients with uncontrolled infections, other autoimmune diseases, pregnancy or lactation. Diagnoses relied on clinical symptoms, serum thyroxine and TRAb, thyroid ultrasound and orbital computed tomography. PBMCs were separated from roughly 9.3 ml of fresh peripheral blood using Ficoll-Paque density gradient centrifugation. Trizol reagent was used to extract total RNA, and RNA quality was then checked on an Agilent 2100 Bioanalyzer. From V the trimming removes 4 bases and from J it removes 3 bases, while the gene matches leave 9 bases of the junction unaccounted for. Per the germline V gene, MDHEN is the CDR1 and SYDVKM is the CDR2. From cysteine to phenylalanine, the CDR3 is 15 amino acids long. The entry retains the CDR3 DNA only, 45 bases that are in frame from base 1.

The record originates from a study of T cells in Graves' hyperthyroidism and ophthalmopathy (dated by TCRdb to 2018 to 2020). Broadly, across the study: Peripheral blood samples were taken at the time of initial diagnosis, prior to any treatment. To identify distinguishing TCR V-J signatures, a discovery cohort of around 100 patients was used, comprising 40 to 45 with Graves' ophthalmopathy and around 60 with stable Graves' hyperthyroidism. Prospective prediction of ophthalmopathy was tested in an independent validation cohort of 18 to 20 hyperthyroidism patients and around 16 patients who later progressed to ophthalmopathy. The paper describes TCR Vbeta CDR3 sequencing of 140 or so peripheral blood samples, made up of 43 ophthalmopathy patients, more than 70 hyperthyroidism patients and 17 progressor patients. The 95 to 100 discovery patients were randomly divided into training and test sets at a 7:3 ratio. Following sampling, methimazole starting at 30 mg daily was given to hyperthyroidism patients, and high-dose intravenous methylprednisolone was given to ophthalmopathy patients. In addition, the study compared T-cell repertoires in thyroid tissue and in blood from several Graves' hyperthyroidism patients.

Study-wide conclusions, independent of this receptor: Most expanded thyroid clonotypes (frequency above 0.001) were also detected in blood, a finding suggesting that blood repertoires may reflect thyroid immune responses. In validation, progression to ophthalmopathy was predicted by the model with more than 65% sensitivity and around 75% specificity, a median of around 5.9 months before onset. In cross-validation, a model built on a 13 V-J signature told ophthalmopathy apart from stable hyperthyroidism with over 85% sensitivity and around 83% specificity, and in testing the same model reached 80%/75%. No statistical method was used to set the sample size in advance, and investigators knew the group allocation.

Material for sequencing was blood. This receptor was taken from a man in his forties or fifties with Graves' ophthalmopathy. In this chain, TRBV28 is recombined with TRBJ2-7, and 7 junctional nucleotides match TRBD1. The DNA is TGTGCCAGCAGTTCCCTGACAGGGAGAGGCTACGAGCAGTACTTC. This translates into CASSSLTGRGYEQYF.